Each of the 21 T cell receptor beta chains below was sequenced from the same sample in a study of neoadjuvant anti-PD-1 for oral cavity cancer. Profiling relied on immunoSEQ multiplex PCR, and the TCRdb table lists in-frame clones only, not all of them. The sample has about 14,000 clones, about three quarters seen once. Noted time point: after neoadjuvant nivolumab, at surgical resection. The material was PBMCs, obtained after nivolumab (anti-PD-1) treatment. The receptors were sampled from a person between 40 and 80 years old with oral cavity squamous cell carcinoma.

V and J are TRBV27 and TRBJ2-2; 7 nucleotides match TRBD1. The V and J ends lost 1 base and 0 bases, in that order; junction bases with no gene match: 8. This CDR3 has 18 residues. Germline V gene lookup returns CDR1 MNHEY and CDR2 SMNVEV (reference sequence). Written as DNA, the CDR3 is TGTGCCAGCAGTTTATATAACTACGGGACAGCGAACACCGGGGAGCTGTTTTTT. Translated, it gives CASSLYNYGTANTGELFF.

This chain connects TRBV5-1 to TRBJ2-1; 9 nucleotides agree with TRBD2. J was trimmed by 3 bases and V by 4 bases; bases with no gene match: 5. Germline values: CDR1 SGHRS, CDR2 YFSETQ. The CDR3 is 15 amino acids. DNA of the CDR3: TGCGCCAGCAGCCCGTTAGCGGGGGTCTACAATGAGCAGTTCTTC. Translation: CASSPLAGVYNEQFF.

The chain recombines TRBV7-9 with TRBJ1-3; D not resolved. The CDR3 runs to 14 residues. Trimming took off 5 bases at V and 9 bases at J, with 17 bases between the two ends. CDR1 is SEHNR and CDR2 is FQNEAQ in the germline V gene (reference sequence). The CDR3 DNA sequence: TGTGCCAGCAGCCCAGCACTTGCGAGTACCACCATATATTTT. Its translation: CASSPALASTTIYF.

V is TRBV9 and J is TRBJ2-2, with D possibly called TRBD1 or TRBD2 (6 bases each). V was cut by 2 bases and J by 7 bases, with 12 bases left in between. CDR3 size: 14 residues. Looked up from germline, CDR1 is SGDLS and CDR2 is YYNGEE. CDR3 sequence (DNA): TGTGCCAGCAGCGTTTTGGGGGGCAGCGGGGAGCTGTTTTTT. This translates into CASSVLGGSGELFF.

CDR3 bases: TGCGCCACCGCGCCCCCCGGACAGGGTTTGCGTGAGCAGTTCTTC. Amino acid sequence: CATAPPGQGLREQFF. The rearrangement uses TRBV10-2 and TRBJ2-1, with TRBD1 identical over 8 bases. Per the germline V gene, CDR1 is WSHSY and CDR2 is SAAADI. The V gene end was trimmed by 10 bases and the J gene end by 9 bases; junction bases not matched to a gene: 17. This CDR3 spans 15 amino acids.

The chain employs TRBV5-1 and TRBJ2-3, with unresolved D. Looked up from germline, CDR1 is SGHRS and CDR2 is YFSETQ. The CDR3 consists of 13 residues. V was cut by 0 bases and J by 2 bases, with 4 bases left in between. The CDR3 DNA sequence: TGCGCCAGCAGCTTGGGGTCCACAGATACGCAGTATTTT. This translates into CASSLGSTDTQYF.

J is TRBJ2-7 and V is TRBV5-1; 12 positions match TRBD2. Germline CDR1 is SGHRS and CDR2 is YFSETQ. The CDR3 totals 17 residues. V shed 0 bases and J 0 bases; nucleotides not matched to a gene: 4. The CDR3 sequence: CASSLASSGGGSYEQYF. The CDR3 DNA sequence: TGCGCCAGCAGCTTGGCGTCTAGCGGGGGGGGCTCCTACGAGCAGTACTTC.

The genes are TRBV19 and TRBJ2-2; either TRBD1 or TRBD2 may supply D (5 bases each). Germline values: CDR1 LNHDA, CDR2 SQIVND (reference sequence). The V end was cut by 10 bases, the J end by 4 bases, with 16 bases between. The CDR3 is 14 residues long. The CDR3 reads CATNSGRVTGELFF. In nucleotides, the CDR3 is TGTGCCACGAATTCAGGGCGGGTCACCGGGGAGCTGTTTTTT.

This CDR3 reads CASSPALASYNEQFF. DNA for the CDR3: TGTGCCAGCAGTCCCGCGTTAGCGTCCTACAATGAGCAGTTCTTC. The chain recombines TRBV7-6 with TRBJ2-1; D might be TRBD2 (5 bases). Trimming pared 6 bases from V and 1 base from J, leaving 13 bases between. This CDR3 is built from 15 residues. Germline V gene lookup returns CDR1 SGHVS and CDR2 FNYEAQ.

The V gene is TRBV9, the J gene TRBJ1-5; the D is unclear. The CDR3 has 13 amino acids. Germline V gene lookup returns CDR1 SGDLS and CDR2 YYNGEE. V was pared by 0 bases and J by 7 bases, with 8 bases between. The CDR3 DNA sequence: TGTGCCAGCAGCGTAGGACCAACGCAGCCCCAGCATTTT. Translation: CASSVGPTQPQHF. The variable domain in full, completed from reference TRBV9 and TRBJ1-5, reads DSGVTQTPKHLITATGQRVTLRCSPRSGDLSVYWYQQSLDQGLQFLIQYYNGEERAKGNILERFSAQQFPDLHSELNLSSLELGDSALYFCASSVGPTQPQHFGDGTRLSIL.

This chain joins TRBV1 and TRBJ1-2. TRBV1 is assigned pseudogene status. The CDR3 runs 14 residues. The CDR3 nucleotides are TGCACCAGCAGCCAAGGGGGGGGCTCCTATGGCTACACCTTC. This codes for CTSSQGGGSYGYTF.

The V gene is TRBV28, the J gene TRBJ1-5, with D unresolved. Trimming took 4 bases from V and 5 from J, leaving 15 bases between them. The CDR3 consists of 15 residues. The V gene's germline CDR1 is MDHEN and CDR2 SYDVKM. The CDR3 DNA is TGTGCCAGCAGTTCTGGGGTAATCGGTTATCAGCCCCAGCATTTT. It codes for CASSSGVIGYQPQHF.

The V gene is TRBV19, the J gene TRBJ2-7; D possibly corresponds to TRBD1 (7 bases). This CDR3 is built from 14 residues. Germline V gene lookup returns CDR1 LNHDA and CDR2 SQIVND (reference sequence). V was trimmed by 4 bases and J by 7 bases, leaving 17 bases between them. CDR3 coding DNA: TGTGCCAGTAGTAAGCAGGGGGGTTCCGAGGAGCAGTACTTC. This codes for CASSKQGGSEEQYF. The full variable domain, rest sourced from reference TRBV19 and TRBJ2-7, is DGGITQSPKYLFRKEGQNVTLSCEQNLNHDAMYWYRQDPGQGLRLIYYSQIVNDFQKGDIAEGYSVSREKKESFPLTVTSAQKNPTAFYLCASSKQGGSEEQYFGPGTRLTVT.

The V gene is TRBV11-2, the J gene TRBJ2-1; 8 bases map to TRBD2. The V gene end was trimmed by 6 bases and the J gene end by 9 bases; junction bases not matched to a gene: 13. Germline values: CDR1 SGHAT, CDR2 FQNNGV. The CDR3 covers 15 residues. For the CDR3, the DNA is TGTGCCAGCAGTTTCCAAGTAGCGGGGTCGGCTGAGCAGTTCTTC. Protein: CASSFQVAGSAEQFF.

This clone occurred a few times. The J gene is TRBJ2-2, the V gene TRBV5-4; 13 nucleotides line up with TRBD2. The trim removed 4 bases at V and 6 bases at J, leaving 3 bases unmatched. Looked up from germline, CDR1 is SGHNT and CDR2 is YYREEE (reference sequence). This CDR3 contains 15 residues. CDR3 coding DNA: TGTGCCAGCAGCCCTACTAGCGGGAGGGCCGGGGAGCTGTTTTTT. This sequence encodes CASSPTSGRAGELFF.

This clone was found once. The rearrangement joins TRBV20-1 to TRBJ2-7; 10 bases line up with TRBD1. Germline assignment: CDR1 DFQATT and CDR2 SNEGSKA (reference sequence). The J segment lost 7 bases and the V segment lost 8 bases, leaving 5 bases of the junction unmatched. The CDR3 extends over 11 amino acids. The CDR3 protein is CSQDRGVEQYF. The CDR3 DNA reads as TGCAGTCAGGACAGGGGGGTTGAGCAGTACTTC.

This chain joins TRBV27 and TRBJ1-1, with D tentatively TRBD1 (6 bases). Germline V gives CDR1 MNHEY, CDR2 SMNVEV (reference sequence). The CDR3 is 14 residues long. Trimming shortened V by 4 bases and J by 4 bases, and 13 bases separated the two germline ends. CDR3 protein: CASSWEGGSTEAFF. CDR3 sequence (DNA): TGTGCCAGCAGTTGGGAGGGGGGAAGCACTGAAGCTTTCTTT.

J is TRBJ2-6 and V is TRBV7-2; no definite D call. This CDR3 region has 18 residues. Germline values: CDR1 SGHTA, CDR2 FQGNSA. V was pared by 5 bases and J by 5 bases, with 22 bases between. The DNA for the CDR3 is TGTGCCAGCAGCGCTAACACCAGACGACAAAGTCGGGCCAACGTCCTGACTTTC. Translated: CASSANTRRQSRANVLTF.

The CDR3 sequence is CASSPIGNTNTEAFF. In DNA form, the CDR3 reads TGTGCCAGCTCACCGATCGGGAATACGAACACTGAAGCTTTCTTT. The V gene is TRBV18, the J gene TRBJ1-1; D unresolved. The CDR3 runs to 15 residues. Deletions cut 3 bases from V and 1 base from J, with 12 bases between. Germline V lookup: CDR1 KGHSH, CDR2 LQKENI.

This clone was seen more than once but under ten times. The V gene is TRBV2, the J gene TRBJ2-2, with unresolved D. The CDR3 contains 16 residues. Trimming pared 2 bases from V and 5 bases from J, leaving 15 bases between. Germline CDR1 SNHLY, CDR2 FYNNEI. CDR3 sequence: CASSENPVPGTGELFF. CDR3 nucleotides: TGTGCCAGCAGTGAAAATCCAGTCCCCGGAACCGGGGAGCTGTTTTTT.

The J gene is TRBJ1-5, the V gene TRBV30, with TRBD1 as a possible D gene (6 bases). Trimming took off 2 bases at V and 7 bases at J, with 12 bases between the two ends. Germline V lookup: CDR1 GTSNPN, CDR2 SVGIG (reference sequence). The CDR3 loop spans 13 amino acids. The CDR3 region has the DNA TGTGCCTGGAGTCCCTCCGGGGGCCAGCCCCAGCATTTT. Translation gives CAWSPSGGQPQHF.